The 26 T cell receptor beta chains given below trace back to one sample, sequenced in a study of T-cell reconstitution after alpha-beta-depleted transplantation in children. The authors prepared the TCRbeta library with unique molecular identifiers. TCRdb re-called the PCR reads with MiXCR, one entry per CDR3 protein. The sample has about 200,000 distinct CDR3 sequences, roughly 6.3% seen once. Specimen: PBMCs, collected before TCRalphabeta/CD19-depleted stem cell transplant. The receptor set was obtained from a girl under two years old with combined immunodeficiency, due to receive a stem cell transplant.

This clonotype was detected many times. This sequence joins TRBV5-1 and TRBJ2-7; 9 bases map to TRBD1. CDR3 length equals 15 residues. Germline V CDR1 and CDR2: SGHRS, YFSETQ. The J segment lost 0 bases and the V segment lost 4 bases, leaving 5 bases of the junction unmatched. DNA of the CDR3: TGCGCCAGCAGCCGGACAGGGGACAACTCCTACGAGCAGTACTTC. The encoded protein is CASSRTGDNSYEQYF. Variable domain in full (rest from reference TRBV5-1 and TRBJ2-7): KAGVTQTPRYLIKTRGQQVTLSCSPISGHRSVSWYQQTPGQGLQFLFEYFSETQRNKGNFPGRFSGRQFSNSRSEMNVSTLELGDSALYLCASSRTGDNSYEQYFGPGTRLTVT.

This clonotype has a count of ten or more. This chain joins TRBV4-1 and TRBJ2-3, with D perhaps TRBD2 (5 bases). Germline CDR1 is MGHRA and CDR2 is YSYEKL. CDR3 length: 15 residues. V lost 5 bases to trimming and J lost 6 bases, with 18 bases between them. CDR3 protein: CASSSFLARGDTQYF. The CDR3 DNA reads as TGCGCCAGCAGCTCCTTCCTAGCCCGAGGTGATACGCAGTATTTT.

The chain combines TRBV27 with TRBJ1-1; D is perhaps TRBD1 (6 bases). Per the germline V gene, CDR1 is MNHEY and CDR2 is SMNVEV (reference sequence). The CDR3 has 14 residues. Trimming removed 5 bases from V and 11 bases from J, with 21 bases in between. CDR3 loop: CASSSSGGRVSAFF. In nucleotides, the CDR3 is TGTGCCAGCAGTAGCTCCGGGGGCCGGGTGAGCGCTTTCTTT.

This clonotype was observed a handful of times. The chain has TRBV19 and TRBJ1-5; tentatively, D is TRBD1 (5 bases). CDR1 is LNHDA and CDR2 is SQIVND in the germline V gene (reference sequence). V lost 6 bases and J lost 3, with 12 bases in between. This CDR3 comprises 14 residues. The CDR3 bases are TGTGCCAGTAGGCTCCGGGACCCCAATCAGCCCCAGCATTTT. Encoded protein: CASRLRDPNQPQHF.

This clonotype was seen ten or more times. V usage is TRBV20-1 and J usage is TRBJ2-7; D ambiguous. CDR3 length: 13 residues. Germline V gene lookup returns CDR1 DFQATT and CDR2 SNEGSKA (reference sequence). V shed 3 bases and J shed 4 bases, with 13 bases lying between them. The CDR3 DNA reads TGCAGTGCTAGGAGTTACCTACTATACGAGCAGTACTTC. Translation gives CSARSYLLYEQYF.

This clonotype was seen at least ten times. This rearrangement joins TRBV11-3 to TRBJ2-1; 11 positions agree with TRBD2. CDR3 length: 15 residues. V shed 6 bases and J 7 bases; nucleotides not matched to a gene: 8. CDR1 is SGHNT, CDR2 YENEEA, per germline. The DNA of the CDR3 is TGTGCCAGCAGTCCGCGACTAGCGGGATGGAATGAGCAGTTCTTC. As protein: CASSPRLAGWNEQFF. The complete variable domain, with remaining parts taken from reference TRBV11-3 and TRBJ2-1, reads EAGVVQSPRYKIIEKKQPVAFWCNPISGHNTLYWYLQNLGQGPELLIRYENEEAVDDSQLPKDRFSAERLKGVDSTLKIQPAELGDSAVYLCASSPRLAGWNEQFFGPGTRLTVL.

This clonotype came up many times. V is TRBV9 and J is TRBJ2-7; perhaps TRBD2 as D (6 bases). Looked up from germline, CDR1 is SGDLS and CDR2 is YYNGEE. Trimming pared 2 bases from V and 3 bases from J, leaving 15 bases between. The CDR3 is made up of 15 amino acids. CDR3 protein: CASSVGTLLGYEQYF. CDR3 coding DNA: TGTGCCAGCAGCGTCGGGACTCTCTTGGGCTACGAGCAGTACTTC.

This clonotype was recorded many times. This chain connects TRBV4-3 to TRBJ2-7, with TRBD2 matching 8 bases. CDR3 length: 14 amino acids. Germline V gives CDR1 LGHNA, CDR2 YSLEER. Trimming took 7 bases from V and 3 from J; bases not matched to a gene: 8. The CDR3 sequence is CASTPGLGDYEQYF. CDR3 DNA: TGCGCCAGCACCCCGGGACTAGGGGACTACGAGCAGTACTTC.

This clonotype was seen repeatedly, ten times or more. The V and J genes are TRBV12-3 or TRBV12-4 and TRBJ2-1; possibly TRBD2 for D (7 bases). V lost 6 bases to trimming and J lost 1 base, with 10 bases between them. CDR3 length: 14 amino acids. The CDR3 DNA follows: TGTGCCAGCAGGGGGGGGCGATCCTACAATGAGCAGTTCTTC. Its translation is CASRGGRSYNEQFF.

This clonotype was observed many times. The chain carries TRBV29-1 and TRBJ1-1; tentative D call: TRBD1 (5 bases). The CDR3 loop spans 13 amino acids. V was pared by 4 bases and J by 2 bases, with 11 bases between. Germline V gene lookup returns CDR1 SQVTM and CDR2 ANQGSEA. The CDR3: CSVAGPNNTEAFF. The CDR3 region has the DNA TGCAGCGTTGCGGGGCCCAATAACACTGAAGCTTTCTTT.

The sample holds many counts of this clonotype. The J gene is TRBJ2-5, the V gene TRBV28, with a tentative D call TRBD1 (6 bases). Deletions cut 1 base from V and 5 bases from J, with 23 bases between. CDR1 and CDR2 (germline): MDHEN, SYDVKM. CDR3 length: 18 residues. In DNA, the CDR3 is TGTGCCAGCAGTTTATTAACATTTGGGGGCGGAGAAAGGGAGACCCAGTACTTC. Its translation is CASSLLTFGGGERETQYF.

The table lists this clonotype with many counts. This sequence joins TRBV29-1 and TRBJ2-4; 7 nucleotides agree with TRBD2. V was clipped by 4 bases and J by 0 bases; unmatched bases: 6. The germline V gene has CDR1 SQVTM and CDR2 ANQGSEA. There are 15 residues in the CDR3. CDR3 sequence: CSVVGGRLAKNIQYF. Written as DNA, the CDR3 is TGCAGCGTTGTCGGGGGGAGATTAGCCAAAAACATTCAGTACTTC. Full variable domain (rest looked up from reference TRBV29-1 and TRBJ2-4): SAVISQKPSRDICQRGTSLTIQCQVDSQVTMMFWYRQQPGQSLTLIATANQGSEATYESGFVIDKFPISRPNLTFSTLTVSNMSPEDSSIYLCSVVGGRLAKNIQYFGAGTRLSVL.

This clonotype was counted many times. V gene TRBV4-3 combines with J gene TRBJ2-7; TRBD2 is a possible D gene (5 bases). Germline V gene sequence: CDR1 LGHNA, CDR2 YSLEER. V was pared by 6 bases and J by 5 bases, with 23 bases between. CDR3 length: 16 residues. CDR3 sequence: CASRERHDRGWDEQYF. CDR3 coding DNA: TGCGCCAGCAGGGAGCGCCACGACCGGGGATGGGACGAGCAGTACTTC.

This clonotype was seen a few times. V and J are TRBV29-1 and TRBJ2-1, with a weak D call TRBD2 (6 bases). This CDR3 is 13 amino acids long. Per germline, CDR1 SQVTM and CDR2 ANQGSEA. Trimming removed 0 bases at V and 9 bases at J, with 12 bases between. The CDR3: CSVEDDLAPEQFF. In DNA, the CDR3 is TGCAGCGTTGAAGATGACCTAGCGCCTGAGCAGTTCTTC.

This clonotype was recorded at least ten times. This sequence joins TRBV5-5 and TRBJ2-5, with 9 bases aligning to TRBD2. The V gene end was trimmed by 4 bases and the J gene end by 5 bases; junction bases not matched to a gene: 6. CDR1 and CDR2 (germline): SGHKS, YYEKEE (reference sequence). The CDR3 consists of 14 residues. The CDR3 DNA reads TGTGCCAGCAGCCCCGGGACTAGCATGGAGACCCAGTACTTC. It specifies CASSPGTSMETQYF.

This clonotype was seen ten or more times. The CDR3 DNA follows: TGTGCCAGCACCCACGGGGGAATTCAGTACTTC. Translating it yields CASTHGGIQYF. The chain carries TRBV12-3 or TRBV12-4 and TRBJ2-4; TRBD2 is a possible D gene (6 bases). Trimming removed 7 bases from V and 10 bases from J, with 11 bases in between. The CDR3 has 11 amino acids.

The table lists this clonotype with many counts. CDR3 region: CASSFNQRLSTDTQYF. In nucleotides, the CDR3 is TGTGCCAGCAGCTTTAATCAGCGCCTTAGCACAGATACGCAGTATTTT. This chain links TRBV7-2 with TRBJ2-3; D is uncertain. The CDR3 is 16 amino acids. Trimming took off 3 bases at V and 0 bases at J, with 13 bases between the two ends. Germline CDR1 and CDR2: SGHTA and FQGNSA.

This clonotype was observed many times. The V and J genes are TRBV28 and TRBJ2-4; D possibly matches TRBD1 or TRBD2 (5 bases each). Germline lookup yields CDR1 MDHEN and CDR2 SYDVKM. V lost 6 bases and J 2 bases, leaving 17 bases between the germline ends. The CDR3 extends over 16 amino acids. The chain's CDR3 is CASSRPGPQTKNIQYF. The CDR3 bases are TGTGCCAGCAGCCGACCGGGACCTCAGACCAAAAACATTCAGTACTTC.

This clonotype was counted at least ten times. The V and J genes are TRBV4-2 and TRBJ2-3, with D unclear. The CDR3 has 13 amino acids. The germline CDR1 and CDR2 sequences are LGHNA and YNFKEQ. The V end was cut by 1 base, the J end by 4 bases, with 6 bases between. CDR3 protein: CASSQVSADTQYF. The DNA for the CDR3 is TGTGCCAGCAGCCAAGTTAGTGCAGATACGCAGTATTTT.

Ten or more counts support this clonotype. The chain recombines TRBV12-3 or TRBV12-4 with TRBJ2-7; D might be TRBD1 (5 bases). Trimming took off 3 bases at V and 6 bases at J, with 9 bases between the two ends. The length of the CDR3 is 12 residues. The CDR3 DNA reads TGTGCCAGCAGTTTCCAGGGCTCCGAGCAGTACTTC. Protein: CASSFQGSEQYF.

This clonotype was counted many times. J is TRBJ2-7 and V is TRBV2; the D is unclear. The CDR3 covers 12 residues. V was shortened by 3 bases and J by 3 bases, with 6 bases between the two germline ends. Germline assignment: CDR1 SNHLY and CDR2 FYNNEI. The CDR3 spells CASSDWVYEQYF. For the CDR3, the DNA is TGTGCCAGCAGTGATTGGGTCTACGAGCAGTACTTC.

The chain couples TRBV20-1 to TRBJ2-1, with 12 bases that match TRBD2. This CDR3 has 15 amino acids. With V trimmed by 5 bases and J by 2 bases, 4 bases remained unmatched. Germline CDR1 DFQATT, CDR2 SNEGSKA (reference sequence). The CDR3 nucleotides read TGCAGTGCTTCGACTAGCGGGAGTACCTACAATGAGCAGTTCTTC. Translating it yields CSASTSGSTYNEQFF.

Ten or more counts support this clonotype. The gene calls are TRBV4-3 and TRBJ2-1; 11 bases fit TRBD1. Looked up from germline, CDR1 is LGHNA and CDR2 is YSLEER. The length of the CDR3 is 16 residues. J was trimmed by 7 bases and V by 3 bases; bases with no gene match: 8. This chain's CDR3 is CASSQDRGLVSNEQFF. Here the CDR3 DNA reads TGCGCCAGCAGCCAGGACAGGGGGCTGGTCTCAAATGAGCAGTTCTTC.

This clonotype was detected ten times or more. The chain uses TRBV24-1 and TRBJ2-3, with D possibly being TRBD1 or TRBD2 (5 bases each). The CDR3 length is 16 residues. In germline, CDR1 is KGHDR, CDR2 SFDVKD. Trimming took off 3 bases at V and 1 base at J, with 13 bases between the two ends. In DNA form, the CDR3 reads TGTGCCACCAGTGATGAATCGAGGGACGGCACAGATACGCAGTATTTT. It codes for CATSDESRDGTDTQYF.

Many counts were recorded for this clonotype. This rearrangement joins TRBV5-6 to TRBJ2-5; a weak D match, TRBD2 (5 bases). The CDR3 contains 14 residues. The ends were cut back, 1 base at V and 3 bases at J, with 10 bases in the middle. The germline V gene has CDR1 SGHDT and CDR2 YYEEEE. CDR3 sequence (DNA): TGTGCCAGCAGCTTGAGGACTTCTGAAGAGACCCAGTACTTC. This sequence encodes CASSLRTSEETQYF. Based on the CDR3 plus reference TRBV5-6 and TRBJ2-5, the full variable domain is DAGVTQSPTHLIKTRGQQVTLRCSPKSGHDTVSWYQQALGQGPQFIFQYYEEEERQRGNFPDRFSGHQFPNYSSELNVNALLLGDSALYLCASSLRTSEETQYFGPGTRLLVL.

This clonotype was counted at least ten times. The chain carries TRBV12-3 or TRBV12-4 and TRBJ2-7, with D unresolved. The CDR3 covers 13 residues. Trimming removed 3 bases at V and 3 bases at J, with 9 bases between. CDR3 sequence reads: CASSFGRYYEQYF. CDR3 bases: TGTGCCAGCAGTTTTGGCCGGTACTACGAGCAGTACTTC.